This T cell receptor delta chain came from a study of gamma-delta T cells after stem cell transplantation. By frequency in the sample, this clone is medium-sized. TCRdb re-processed the RT-PCR reads using CATT. The sample shows about 2,000 delta-chain clones, 5.5% to 8% of them seen only once. The source material was gamma-delta T cells. The sequence was collected from a human donor. It is not recorded whose cells these are; they may come from a transplant donor.

The CDR3: CACDVLTGGYAPDKLIF. The CDR3 DNA reads as TGTGCCTGTGACGTTCTTACTGGGGGATACGCGCCCGATAAACTCATCTTT. The rearrangement uses TRDV2 and TRDJ1; 13 nucleotides align to TRDD3. Per germline, CDR1 GEAIGNYY and CDR2 EKD. V trimming: 3 bases; J trimming: 3 bases; junction bases outside the gene matches: 9. The CDR3 runs 17 residues.